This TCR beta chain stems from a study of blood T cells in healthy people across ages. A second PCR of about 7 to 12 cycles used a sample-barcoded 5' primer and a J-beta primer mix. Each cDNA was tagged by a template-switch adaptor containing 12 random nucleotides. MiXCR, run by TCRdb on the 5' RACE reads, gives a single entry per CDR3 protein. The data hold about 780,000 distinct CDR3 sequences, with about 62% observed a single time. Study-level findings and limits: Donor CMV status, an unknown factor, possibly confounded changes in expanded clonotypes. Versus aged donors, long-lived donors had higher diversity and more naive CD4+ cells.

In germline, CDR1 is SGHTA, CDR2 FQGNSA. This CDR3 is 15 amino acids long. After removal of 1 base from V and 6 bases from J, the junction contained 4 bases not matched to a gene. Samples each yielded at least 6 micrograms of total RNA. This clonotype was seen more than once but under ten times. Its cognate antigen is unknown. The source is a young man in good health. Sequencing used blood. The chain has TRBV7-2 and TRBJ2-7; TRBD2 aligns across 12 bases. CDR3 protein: CASSLGTSGGLEQYF. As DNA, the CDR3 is TGTGCCAGCAGCTTAGGTACTAGCGGGGGGCTCGAGCAGTACTTC.